The 10 T cell receptor beta chains below were found in one sample sequenced in a study of molecular identifiers for immune sequencing clone quantification. Each CDR3 protein gets one entry after TCRdb re-called the PCR reads with MiXCR. The sample records over 600,000 distinct CDR3 sequences, around 20% being singletons. The sample taken for sequencing was naive CD8+ T cells from blood, with Jurkat cell RNA spiked in. Subset noted: FACS-sorted CD8+CD4-CCR7+CD45RA+ naive T cells. Every receptor here comes from a human donor in good health. Some libraries in this study had Jurkat cell RNA spiked in.

A few counts support this clonotype. The junction shows a germline mismatch at one end, possibly a read error. The rearrangement uses TRBV6-2 or TRBV6-3 and TRBJ2-7; weak D call: TRBD2 (5 bases). Looked up from germline, CDR1 is MNHEY and CDR2 is SVGEGT. The CDR3 is 13 amino acids. As DNA, the CDR3 is TGTGCCAGCAGTTATGGACTGACCTACGCGCAGTACTTC. Amino acid sequence: CASSYGLTYAQYF.

This clonotype was detected ten times or more. The chain recombines TRBV3-1 with TRBJ2-2; 7 bases map to TRBD1. The CDR3 loop spans 17 amino acids. V lost 4 bases and J lost 4; bases outside the gene matches: 12. Germline values: CDR1 LGHDT, CDR2 YNNKEL (reference sequence). The CDR3 DNA sequence: TGTGCCAGCAGCCCCAGCCTTTGGGCAGGGGGCACCGGGGAGCTGTTTTTT. Translated, it gives CASSPSLWAGGTGELFF.

This clonotype was seen many times. V gene TRBV12-3 or TRBV12-4 combines with J gene TRBJ2-6; D unclear. The CDR3 spans 14 residues. V was shortened by 8 bases and J by 4 bases, with 12 bases between the two germline ends. The CDR3 sequence is CASGPAIGANVLTF. CDR3 DNA: TGTGCCAGCGGACCAGCCATCGGGGCCAACGTCCTGACTTTC.

This clonotype was counted between two and nine times. The V and J genes are TRBV6-5 and TRBJ2-7, with 7 bases lining up with TRBD2. Unmatched junction bases numbered 16, after V lost 2 bases and J lost 3 bases. Germline values: CDR1 MNHEY, CDR2 SVGAGI. The CDR3 covers 18 residues. The CDR3 nucleotides are TGTGCCAGCAGTTACATCGCTGCGGGAGTAGTCAACCGCTACGAGCAGTACTTC. It specifies CASSYIAAGVVNRYEQYF.

Ten or more counts support this clonotype. This chain connects TRBV24-1 to TRBJ1-1; 8 bases line up with TRBD1. Germline assignment: CDR1 KGHDR and CDR2 SFDVKD. This CDR3 is 14 amino acids long. With 4 bases clipped from V and 10 bases from J, the junction kept 10 bases outside the gene matches. CDR3 nucleotides: TGTGCCACCAGTGACCTGGACAGGGATGAAGGAGCTTTCTTT. It encodes CATSDLDRDEGAFF.

Points on this clonotype: Germline is not matched at one junction end, which may reflect a read error. V is TRBV28 and J is TRBJ2-1; D is perhaps TRBD2 (6 bases). The CDR3 extends over 13 amino acids. CDR1 is MDHEN and CDR2 is SYDVKM in the germline V gene. Here the CDR3 DNA reads TGTGCCTCCGCGGCGGGAAGCGACAATGGGCAGTTCTTC. It translates to CASAAGSDNGQFF.

The genes are TRBV27 and TRBJ1-5; TRBD1 matches 8 bases. The CDR3 spans 19 residues. V was clipped by 2 bases and J by 4 bases; unmatched bases: 16. CDR1 MNHEY and CDR2 SMNVEV come from the germline V gene (reference sequence). CDR3 nucleotide sequence: TGTGCCAGCAGTTTAAGTTTGTACATGTGGGACAGGAGAAATCAGCCCCAGCATTTT. It yields the protein CASSLSLYMWDRRNQPQHF.

To note about this clonotype: This sequence may be a read error, since a much larger clone differs from it by one base. The rearrangement uses TRBV5-1 and TRBJ2-7; D perhaps matches TRBD2 (7 bases). Germline-derived CDR1 and CDR2 are SGHRS and YFSETQ. CDR3 length: 16 residues. The CDR3 sequence is CASSLGWGASGYEQHF. In DNA form, the CDR3 reads TGCGCCAGCAGCTTGGGTTGGGGGGCTAGCGGCTACGAGCAGCACTTC.

This chain links TRBV25-1 with TRBJ2-2; 10 positions match TRBD1. V lost 0 bases and J lost 6; bases outside the gene matches: 4. CDR1 and CDR2 from the germline V gene are MGHDK and SYGVNS. The CDR3 is 16 amino acids. The CDR3 DNA follows: TGTGCCAGCAGTGAATATCGAGGGACAGGGGCCGGGGAGCTGTTTTTT. The encoded protein is CASSEYRGTGAGELFF.

This clonotype was recorded at least ten times. The chain is built from TRBV19 and TRBJ2-3; 8 bases line up with TRBD1. CDR1 and CDR2 from the germline V gene are LNHDA and SQIVND (reference sequence). Trimming cost V 6 bases and J 4 bases; bases outside gene matches: 6. The CDR3 is 14 residues long. CDR3 nucleotides: TGTGCCAGTAGAACCGGGACAGGATCAGATACGCAGTATTTT. Translated: CASRTGTGSDTQYF. Combining the CDR3 with reference TRBV19 and TRBJ2-3 gives the whole variable domain DGGITQSPKYLFRKEGQNVTLSCEQNLNHDAMYWYRQDPGQGLRLIYYSQIVNDFQKGDIAEGYSVSREKKESFPLTVTSAQKNPTAFYLCASRTGTGSDTQYFGPGTRLTVL.